This TCR beta chain was found in a study of cytomegalovirus exposure and HLA in healthy donors. With V trimmed by 6 bases and J by 6 bases, 1 base remained unmatched. CDR1 is KGHSH, CDR2 LQKENI, per germline. The CDR3 length is 12 residues. PCR amplification relied on 60 Vbeta primers (plus 13 Jbeta primers). Clones were sequenced by immunoSEQ multiplex PCR, and TCRdb holds only the in-frame ones, with some missing. The data hold 35,000 to 50,000 clones, with over 60% observed a single time. General study findings and limits: TCR beta chains numbering more than 150 were designated cytomegalovirus-associated.

To note about this clone: Its antigen is as yet unknown.

This sequence was found in a man aged 35 to 55 in good health and CMV-seronegative. V gene TRBV18 combines with J gene TRBJ2-2, with 7 bases aligning to TRBD1. The sequenced material came from PBMCs. CDR3 sequence reads: CASSTGAGELFF. In DNA form, the CDR3 reads TGTGCCAGCTCCACAGGGGCCGGGGAGCTGTTTTTT.